Below are 2 T cell receptor beta chains sequenced from a single sample in a study of blood T cell repertoires in COVID-19. TCRdb keeps only in-frame clones here, not all; method: immunoSEQ multiplex PCR. The data contain about 240,000 clones, 80% to 85% of them singletons. The source material was peripheral blood. Receptors were obtained from a woman aged 80 or older with COVID-19, enrolled during active disease.

The V gene is TRBV25-1, the J gene TRBJ2-5; D perhaps matches TRBD1 (6 bases). The germline V gene encodes CDR1 MGHDK and CDR2 SYGVNS. The CDR3 length is 10 residues. Deletions cut 10 bases from V and 8 bases from J, with 11 bases between. CDR3 nucleotides: TGTGCCACACAGGGTTCAACCCAGTACTTC. It yields the protein CATQGSTQYF.

The rearrangement uses TRBV28 and TRBJ2-3; 12 bases agree with TRBD2. The CDR3 totals 16 residues. Trimming took 6 bases from V and 5 from J; bases not matched to a gene: 9. The germline CDR1 and CDR2 sequences are MDHEN and SYDVKM. DNA of the CDR3: TGTGCCAGCAGCCCCGGGACTAGCGGGTACGGAGATACGCAGTATTTT. It yields the protein CASSPGTSGYGDTQYF.